The 25 T cell receptor beta chains below all came from one sample that was sequenced in a study of blood T cell repertoires in COVID-19. Sequencing used immunoSEQ multiplex PCR; TCRdb keeps in-frame clones, though not all of them. The repertoire consists of under 250,000 clones, with 87% occurring once and the leading ten covering 10% to 13%. What was sequenced was PBMCs or T cells enriched from blood (not recorded which). The receptors derive from a man aged 25-45 years who had recovered from COVID-19.

This sequence joins TRBV5-6 and TRBJ2-7, with D maybe TRBD2 (6 bases). The germline gives CDR1 SGHDT, CDR2 YYEEEE. CDR3 length: 16 amino acids. Trimming stripped 3 bases from V and 2 bases from J, with 18 bases between. DNA for the CDR3: TGTGCCAGCAGCTGGGGACTTACAGGAGAAACCTACGAGCAGTACTTC. This codes for CASSWGLTGETYEQYF.

The rearrangement joins TRBV7-8 to TRBJ1-4; 11 bases are a match to TRBD1. This CDR3 has 17 residues. Per germline, CDR1 SGHVS and CDR2 FQNEAQ. Trimming took 5 bases from V and 5 from J; bases not matched to a gene: 10. For the CDR3, the DNA is TGTGCCAGCAGCCTAACACCCCGGGACAGGGGGAATGAAAAACTGTTTTTT. The encoded protein is CASSLTPRDRGNEKLFF.

V usage is TRBV4-3 and J usage is TRBJ1-6; D gene unclear. Germline CDR1 LGHNA, CDR2 YSLEER. The length of the CDR3 is 17 residues. Trimming shortened V by 0 bases and J by 0 bases, and 9 bases separated the two germline ends. This CDR3 reads CASSQDSESSYNSPLHF. The CDR3 DNA follows: TGCGCCAGCAGCCAAGACTCAGAAAGCTCCTATAATTCACCCCTCCACTTT.

The chain couples TRBV6-5 to TRBJ1-1; possibly TRBD1 for D (5 bases). This CDR3 has 15 amino acids. Germline V gene lookup returns CDR1 MNHEY and CDR2 SVGAGI. With 7 bases removed from V and 3 bases from J, the gap between germline ends came to 18 bases. The CDR3 protein is CASTPLFGGDTEAFF. CDR3 in DNA: TGTGCCAGCACCCCACTTTTTGGGGGGGACACTGAAGCTTTCTTT.

The J gene is TRBJ1-4, the V gene TRBV7-9; D is perhaps TRBD1 (6 bases). The V and J ends lost 2 bases and 0 bases respectively, with 13 bases between them. Germline V gene data show CDR1 as SEHNR and CDR2 as FQNEAQ (reference sequence). The CDR3 extends over 17 amino acids. The CDR3 sequence is CASSLPGQSPTNEKLFF. CDR3 nucleotides: TGTGCCAGCAGCTTACCCGGACAGTCCCCAACTAATGAAAAACTGTTTTTT.

The rearrangement joins TRBV2 to TRBJ1-6; 11 bases are a match to TRBD1. Unmatched junction bases numbered 5, after V lost 6 bases and J lost 10 bases. Germline-derived CDR1 and CDR2 are SNHLY and FYNNEI. This CDR3 is 14 amino acids long. This CDR3 is CASRKGQGDSPLHF. The CDR3 DNA follows: TGTGCCAGCAGGAAGGGACAGGGGGACTCACCCCTCCACTTT.

The table lists this clone with a count of one. The rearrangement uses TRBV28 and TRBJ1-2; D possibly corresponds to TRBD1 (5 bases). In germline, CDR1 is MDHEN, CDR2 SYDVKM. Trimming pared 2 bases from V and 5 bases from J, leaving 12 bases between. CDR3 length: 14 amino acids. The CDR3 sequence is CASSLTPGGYGYTF. The CDR3 DNA is TGTGCCAGCAGTTTAACACCGGGGGGGTATGGCTACACCTTC.

The J gene is TRBJ2-7, the V gene TRBV12-3 or TRBV12-4, with 7 nucleotides matching TRBD1. CDR3 size: 11 residues. With V trimmed by 9 bases and J by 2 bases, 1 base remained unmatched. This CDR3 is CASGQAYEQYF. In DNA, the CDR3 is TGTGCCAGTGGACAGGCCTACGAGCAGTACTTC.

The chain has TRBV5-8 and TRBJ1-2; no reliable D call. CDR1 SGHTS and CDR2 YDEGEE come from the germline V gene. V lost 4 bases and J lost 8, with 9 bases in between. This CDR3 has 11 amino acids. The CDR3 coding sequence is TGTGCCAGCAGCCCTGTCGGGGGCTACACCTTC. Protein sequence: CASSPVGGYTF.

This clone was seen only once. This rearrangement joins TRBV7-9 to TRBJ2-7; 14 bases are shared with TRBD2. The J segment lost 5 bases and the V segment lost 0 bases, leaving 3 bases of the junction unmatched. CDR3 size: 16 residues. Germline-derived CDR1 and CDR2 are SEHNR and FQNEAQ (reference sequence). The CDR3: CASSLAGLAGVHEQYF. DNA for the CDR3: TGTGCCAGCAGCTTAGCGGGACTAGCGGGAGTCCACGAGCAGTACTTC.

This clone showed up just once. V and J are TRBV13 and TRBJ1-1; D call uncertain. Germline V gene data show CDR1 as PRHDT and CDR2 as FYEKMQ (reference sequence). Trimming cost V 1 base and J 7 bases, with 7 bases left between them. The CDR3 contains 12 residues. As DNA, the CDR3 is TGTGCCAGCAGCTTAGCAGGTCTTGAAGCTTTCTTT. Translating it yields CASSLAGLEAFF.

The CDR3 loop reads CASSLTSAARGDKETQYF. The CDR3 nucleotides read TGTGCCAGCAGCTTAACTTCCGCCGCGCGGGGGGATAAAGAGACCCAGTACTTC. V gene TRBV7-8 combines with J gene TRBJ2-5, with TRBD2 matching 8 bases. This CDR3 has 18 amino acids. V was pared by 2 bases and J by 3 bases, with 14 bases of the junction left unmatched. Per germline, CDR1 SGHVS and CDR2 FQNEAQ.

This clone has a count of ten or more. The CDR3: CASSPLGRGGYNEQFF. The CDR3 DNA reads TGTGCCAGCTCACCGCTCGGGCGGGGGGGATACAATGAGCAGTTCTTC. This chain links TRBV18 with TRBJ2-1, with 9 bases matching TRBD2. After removal of 3 bases from V and 4 bases from J, the junction contained 7 bases not matched to a gene. The CDR3 runs to 16 residues. The germline V gene encodes CDR1 KGHSH and CDR2 LQKENI.

The chain carries TRBV5-8 and TRBJ1-1, with 8 positions matching TRBD1. Trimming at V came to 4 bases and at J to 2 bases, leaving 4 bases not matched to a gene. From germline, CDR1 is SGHTS and CDR2 YDEGEE. The CDR3 is 14 amino acids. The chain's CDR3 is CASSTGTGNTEAFF. The DNA of the CDR3 is TGTGCCAGCAGCACCGGGACAGGAAACACTGAAGCTTTCTTT.

The genes are TRBV30 and TRBJ1-5, with a possible D match to TRBD1 (6 bases). CDR1 and CDR2 from the germline V gene are GTSNPN and SVGIG (reference sequence). The CDR3 extends over 13 amino acids. The V gene lost 1 base and the J gene lost 7 bases, with 11 bases spanning the gap. In DNA form, the CDR3 reads TGTGCCTGGAGTGAACGCGGGGGCCAGCCCCAGCATTTT. Its protein product is CAWSERGGQPQHF.

This chain joins TRBV7-3 and TRBJ2-7, with 9 bases lining up with TRBD2. Germline CDR1 SGHTA, CDR2 FQGTGA. The CDR3 sequence is 15 residues long. The V segment lost 0 bases and the J segment 7 bases; nucleotides outside the gene matches: 7. The CDR3 nucleotides read TGTGCCAGCAGCTTAACGCCTAGCGGGGCCCTTGAGCAGTACTTC. Amino acids: CASSLTPSGALEQYF.

The chain joins TRBV2 to TRBJ1-2, with no clear D. Trimming cost V 2 bases and J 4 bases, with 8 bases left between them. This CDR3 comprises 13 residues. Germline CDR1 and CDR2: SNHLY and FYNNEI. This chain's CDR3 is CASSERRSYGYTF. The CDR3 nucleotides are TGTGCCAGCAGTGAACGTCGCAGCTATGGCTACACCTTC. The entire variable domain, with the rest obtained from reference TRBV2 and TRBJ1-2, is as follows: EPEVTQTPSHQVTQMGQEVILRCVPISNHLYFYWYRQILGQKVEFLVSFYNNEISEKSEIFDDQFSVERPDGSNFTLKIRSTKLEDSAMYFCASSERRSYGYTFGSGTRLTVV.

The J gene is TRBJ2-7, the V gene TRBV5-6, with 8 bases matching TRBD1. CDR3 length: 15 amino acids. Germline assignment: CDR1 SGHDT and CDR2 YYEEEE. V was pared by 3 bases and J by 4 bases, with 9 bases of the junction left unmatched. CDR3: CASSYRTGKGYEQYF. For the CDR3, the DNA is TGTGCCAGCAGCTACCGGACAGGGAAAGGGTACGAGCAGTACTTC. The whole variable domain, remainder taken from reference TRBV5-6 and TRBJ2-7, is DAGVTQSPTHLIKTRGQQVTLRCSPKSGHDTVSWYQQALGQGPQFIFQYYEEEERQRGNFPDRFSGHQFPNYSSELNVNALLLGDSALYLCASSYRTGKGYEQYFGPGTRLTVT.

The J gene is TRBJ1-2, the V gene TRBV15, with a possible D match to TRBD1 (5 bases). Deletions cut 5 bases from V and 5 bases from J, with 12 bases between. Looked up from germline, CDR1 is LNHNV and CDR2 is YYDKDF (reference sequence). This CDR3 comprises 13 residues. The CDR3 spells CATSQDSRYGYTF. The CDR3 bases are TGTGCCACCAGCCAAGACAGTAGATATGGCTACACCTTC.

The CDR3 DNA sequence: TGTGCCACCGGACAGGTAATGAACACTGAAGCTTTCTTT. This gives the protein CATGQVMNTEAFF. This chain joins TRBV10-3 and TRBJ1-1; 7 positions agree with TRBD1. CDR3 length: 13 amino acids. V was clipped by 10 bases and J by 0 bases; unmatched bases: 5. CDR1 ENHRY and CDR2 SYGVKD come from the germline V gene.

This rearrangement joins TRBV5-1 to TRBJ2-7, with a possible D match to TRBD2 (5 bases). In germline, CDR1 is SGHRS, CDR2 YFSETQ. V lost 0 bases, J lost 0 bases, and 10 bases lay in between. CDR3 size: 15 residues. The chain's CDR3 is CASSLGGSSSYEQYF. The CDR3 nucleotides are TGCGCCAGCAGCTTGGGAGGGAGTAGCTCCTACGAGCAGTACTTC.

The chain carries TRBV10-3 and TRBJ2-7; the match to TRBD2 covers 7 bases. CDR1 and CDR2 (germline): ENHRY, SYGVKD. This CDR3 is built from 14 residues. J gave up 1 base and V 3 bases, and 3 bases lay outside the gene matches. Written as DNA, the CDR3 is TGTGCCATCAGTGATTTGCGGGGGTCCTACGAGCAGTACTTC. This codes for CAISDLRGSYEQYF.

J is TRBJ2-2 and V is TRBV19, with 9 positions matching TRBD1. The junction had 10 bases not matched to a gene; V was cut back by 6 bases and J by 5 bases. In germline, CDR1 is LNHDA, CDR2 SQIVND (reference sequence). The CDR3 has 16 residues. The CDR3 DNA reads TGTGCCAGTAGATCTTCCGGGACAGGGCTAACCGGGGAGCTGTTTTTT. It specifies CASRSSGTGLTGELFF. Full variable domain (remainder filled in from reference TRBV19 and TRBJ2-2): DGGITQSPKYLFRKEGQNVTLSCEQNLNHDAMYWYRQDPGQGLRLIYYSQIVNDFQKGDIAEGYSVSREKKESFPLTVTSAQKNPTAFYLCASRSSGTGLTGELFFGEGSRLTVL.

CDR3 DNA: TGTGCCAGCTCCCCTGGTAGCTCCTACGAGCAGTACTTC. It codes for CASSPGSSYEQYF. V usage is TRBV18 and J usage is TRBJ2-7; D is undetermined. The CDR3 spans 13 residues. Germline-derived CDR1 and CDR2 are KGHSH and LQKENI. V lost 6 bases to trimming and J lost 0 bases, with 9 bases between them. Variable domain in full (rest from reference TRBV18 and TRBJ2-7): NAGVMQNPRHLVRRRGQEARLRCSPMKGHSHVYWYRQLPEEGLKFMVYLQKENIIDESGMPKERFSAEFPKEGPSILRIQQVVRGDSAAYFCASSPGSSYEQYFGPGTRLTVT.

The V and J genes are TRBV9 and TRBJ1-1, with D maybe TRBD1 (5 bases). Germline CDR1 and CDR2: SGDLS and YYNGEE. CDR3 length: 14 residues. Trimming removed 3 bases from V and 5 bases from J, with 14 bases in between. CDR3 sequence: CASSARAGMTEAFF. CDR3 nucleotide sequence: TGTGCCAGCAGCGCCCGCGCAGGGATGACTGAAGCTTTCTTT. Full variable domain (remainder filled in from reference TRBV9 and TRBJ1-1): DSGVTQTPKHLITATGQRVTLRCSPRSGDLSVYWYQQSLDQGLQFLIQYYNGEERAKGNILERFSAQQFPDLHSELNLSSLELGDSALYFCASSARAGMTEAFFGQGTRLTVV.